This T cell receptor (beta chain) came from a study of T cells expressing NK-cell markers. Study observations and caveats: Of CD8+ T cells, about 1.0-7.5% belonged to dominant NKG2C+ clonotypes in 5 or 6 donors. The same clonotypes also predominated in the CD3+CD56-NKG2C+ fraction of four donors.

The CDR3 is 15 amino acids. Germline CDR1 is LNHNV and CDR2 is YYDKDF (reference sequence). TCRdb reprocessed the 5' RACE reads; each CDR3 protein has one entry and no DNA is given. This sample's table has hundreds of thousands of distinct CDR3 sequences. A remark on this clonotype: What it binds is unknown.

Sequenced sample: blood T cells: a sorted CD56 or NKG2C T cell subset, CD4+ or CD8+ T cells, or bulk PBMC T cells (not recorded which). This rearrangement joins TRBV15 to TRBJ2-1; TCRdb's D call of TRBD1 is untestable without DNA. The TCR comes from a woman aged 18 to 75 in good health. This CDR3 reads CATNPGKGPYNEQFF.